This T cell receptor beta chain emerged from a study of neurological immune-mediated disorders (dated by TCRdb to about 2019). In the study overall: Peripheral blood TCR-beta repertoires from HTLV-I-associated myelopathy (HAM/TSP) patients, multiple sclerosis patients and healthy controls were compared by UMI-based sequencing. The roughly 110 TCR-beta libraries covered PBMC samples along with longitudinal samples, technical triplicates, and paired sorted CD4+ and CD8+ T-cell subsets. The cohort included 60 to 75 subjects: roughly 15 with HAM/TSP, about 35 with multiple sclerosis, and some 20 healthy controls. Results the study describes overall, beyond this receptor: No identical CDR3 amino acid sequences were found to be shared among expanded clones across subjects, suggesting that TCR-beta repertoires were private in all groups. TCR clonal expansion was highest in HAM/TSP patients and lowest in MS patients, with MS patients falling below even healthy controls.

cDNA was synthesized by template-switch 5'RACE using a primer with a 10-nucleotide random unique molecular identifier that tagged each TCR transcript. Over 160 million TCR-beta sequences, covering 15-18 subjects, were produced in each sequencing run. Total RNA was extracted with the RNeasy kit. TCR-beta VDJ regions were amplified with primers for the TCR constant region and the 5'RACE anchor, using the KAPA Real-time Library Amplification kit. Sample indexes and Illumina adaptors were added in a first PCR, after which library yield was increased in a second PCR. After Ampure bead purification, the TCR product of roughly 650 bp was size-selected on a 2% E-gel SizeSelection system. Before pooling, library quality was assessed on a Bioanalyzer, concentration was determined with Qubit, and library quantification was performed with the Kapa Library Quantification kit. An Illumina HiSeq 2500 sequenced the libraries paired-end 2 x 150 bp. To increase sequence diversity, about 25-30% phiX was spiked into each library pool. Per the source publication's procedure: The quality-filtered reads were processed with the UMI-based MiGEC pipeline, whose error correction step removed more than 80% of the raw TCR sequences. VDJ genes were aligned to IMGT germline references, and clonotypes were defined by unique CDR3 amino acid sequence plus V-J genes. Clonal expansion, Shannon diversity and CDR3 relatedness (CalcPairwiseDistances, ClusterSamples) were evaluated with VDJtools, and phylogenetic trees were built with CLCbio workbench. A clone was classed as expanded if it had 8 or more unique UMIs, a cutoff based on coefficient-of-variation modelling across technical triplicates. TCRdb reprocessing: public reads trimmed at Q25 with fastp, clones called with MiXCR, in-frame beta chains kept. Rows are combined by CDR3 protein, so each entry shows the most common genes and DNA. The V and J calls reflect TCRdb's pipeline rather than the authors' work. The sample includes 35,000 to 40,000 distinct CDR3 sequences, with almost 7.5% observed a single time. Around 4.6% of the sample goes to the ten largest clones.

In this sample, this clonotype turned up many times. Its antigen specificity is not known. Base qualities are missing; no much larger clone stands one base away. Healthy controls were blood bank volunteers in Maryland, USA. For unsorted PBMC libraries, 2 million PBMCs were used after storage in RNAlater at -80 degrees C until RNA extraction. Peripheral blood was subjected to Ficoll-Hypaque density gradient centrifugation to isolate PBMCs, which were then cryopreserved in liquid nitrogen. From its cysteine to its phenylalanine, the CDR3 spans 13 amino acids. Only the CDR3 DNA is retained, 39 bases long and in frame from the first base. The junction shows trimming of 5 bases on V and 6 bases on J, plus 11 bases between the germline ends. The germline V gene supplies CDR1 SGHTA and CDR2 FQGNSA.

This TCR was sampled from a woman between 35 and 50 years old in good health. This receptor chain uses TRBV7-2 and TRBJ2-1, with no confidently assigned D gene. Sequencing used PBMCs. The CDR3 corresponds to CASSRPGSNEQFF. The DNA is TGTGCCAGCAGCCGTCCGGGTAGCAATGAGCAGTTCTTC.